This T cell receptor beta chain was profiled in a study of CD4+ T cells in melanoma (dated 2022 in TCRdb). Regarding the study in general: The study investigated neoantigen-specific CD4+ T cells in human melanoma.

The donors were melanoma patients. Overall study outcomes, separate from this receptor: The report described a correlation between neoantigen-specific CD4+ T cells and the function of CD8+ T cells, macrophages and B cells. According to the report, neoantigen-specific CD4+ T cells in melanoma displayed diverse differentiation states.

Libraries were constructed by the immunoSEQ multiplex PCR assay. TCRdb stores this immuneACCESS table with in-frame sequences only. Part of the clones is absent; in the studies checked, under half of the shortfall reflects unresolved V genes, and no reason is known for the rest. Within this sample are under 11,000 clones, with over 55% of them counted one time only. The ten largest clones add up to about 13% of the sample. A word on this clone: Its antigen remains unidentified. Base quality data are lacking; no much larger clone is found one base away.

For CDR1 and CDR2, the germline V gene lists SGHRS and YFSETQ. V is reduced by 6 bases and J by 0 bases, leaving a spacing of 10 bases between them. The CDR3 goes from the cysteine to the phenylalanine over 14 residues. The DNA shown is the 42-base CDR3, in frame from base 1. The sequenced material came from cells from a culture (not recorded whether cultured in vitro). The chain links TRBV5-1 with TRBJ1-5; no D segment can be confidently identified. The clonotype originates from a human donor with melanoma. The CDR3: CASIPVGSNQPQHF. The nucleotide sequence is TGCGCCAGCATCCCGGTCGGTAGCAATCAGCCCCAGCATTTT. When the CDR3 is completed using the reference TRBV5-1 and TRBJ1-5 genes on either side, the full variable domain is KAGVTQTPRYLIKTRGQQVTLSCSPISGHRSVSWYQQTPGQGLQFLFEYFSETQRNKGNFPGRFSGRQFSNSRSEMNVSTLELGDSALYLCASIPVGSNQPQHFGDGTRLSIL.